A selection of T cell receptor beta chains follows, all from one sample in a study of blood T cell repertoires in COVID-19. Sequencing used immunoSEQ multiplex PCR; TCRdb keeps in-frame clones, though not all of them. The data contain approximately 340,000 clones, 80% to 90% of them singletons. The sequencing sample was made of peripheral blood. The origin of the receptors is a man aged 30 to 39 with COVID-19, enrolled during active disease. Each CDR3 is given with its conserved first and last residue.

cdr3_length j_call v_call cdr3_aa
14 TRBJ1-5 TRBV7-2 CASTLAGVGQPQHF
13 TRBJ2-1 TRBV19 CASRRDGVNEQFF
14 TRBJ2-5 TRBV7-3 CASSKGPYTETQYF
16 TRBJ2-5 TRBV6-2/TRBV6-3 CASSPGLAGVSETQYF
14 TRBJ1-4 TRBV4-3 CASSQDEQVEKLFF
14 TRBJ2-7 TRBV3-1/TRBV3-2 CASSHTLTGGEQYF
14 TRBJ2-3 TRBV9 CASSVATRTDTQYF
14 TRBJ2-7 TRBV7-6 CASSLEARGYEQYF
14 TRBJ2-7 TRBV6-5 CASSYSAEFYEQYF
16 TRBJ2-7 TRBV6-5 CASSYSTGEAWYEQYF
15 TRBJ1-5 TRBV12-5 CASGLPRYSNQPQHF
16 TRBJ1-1 TRBV5-1 CASSQDRGGGNTEAFF
15 TRBJ1-2 TRBV5-6 CASSPDQGSARGYTF
13 TRBJ1-1 TRBV15 CATGGMVNTEAFF
14 TRBJ1-4 TRBV19 CASSMRQGDEKLFF
13 TRBJ1-2 TRBV6-5 CASSYVAGVGYTF
14 TRBJ2-1 TRBV27 CASRRGEVQNEQFF
16 TRBJ2-7 TRBV19 CASSIRLGQGSYEQYF
15 TRBJ1-5 TRBV4-3 CASREAHYSNQPQHF
14 TRBJ1-3 TRBV9 CASSSGTAGNTIYF
13 TRBJ1-3 TRBV6-6 CATAMAAGNTIYF
15 TRBJ1-2 TRBV18 CASSPQSGDSYGYTF
15 TRBJ2-7 TRBV9 CASSVGADLSYEQYF
16 TRBJ1-1 TRBV19 CASREGSGGRNTEAFF
16 TRBJ2-1 TRBV6-6 CASSYGGAGGYNEQFF
12 TRBJ2-5 TRBV29-1 CSARRSQETQYF
19 TRBJ2-1 TRBV18 CASSPTPPTRTSGYNEQFF
15 TRBJ2-3 TRBV7-6 CASSLNGGAWDTQYF
15 TRBJ2-7 TRBV7-9 CASSNLKQGAYEQYF
12 TRBJ1-2 TRBV19 CASREDRKGYTF
12 TRBJ2-7 TRBV5-4 CASSLSGVEQYF
14 TRBJ2-7 TRBV15 CATRPSKQGDEQYF
16 TRBJ2-5 TRBV6-6 CASSYGSGTSQETQYF
18 TRBJ2-7 TRBV27 CASSSVSLTSGRAYEQYF
17 TRBJ2-7 TRBV6-1 CASSEDLYSQTPYEQYF
16 TRBJ2-3 TRBV7-3 CASSARLAGGRDTQYF
13 TRBJ2-7 TRBV5-1 CASSLGQGGEQYF
15 TRBJ2-1 TRBV9 CASSLAGPPLDEQFF